The rows below give T cell receptor beta chains drawn from one sample of a study of T cells in Graves' hyperthyroidism and ophthalmopathy. Each CDR3 protein gets one entry after TCRdb re-called the multiplex PCR reads with MiXCR. The table has approximately 600,000 distinct CDR3 sequences, roughly 14% seen once. Sequenced: blood. The receptors come from a woman aged 40 to 49 with Graves' ophthalmopathy. Each CDR3 is given with its conserved first and last residue. A D gene is named only where the DNA matches it firmly. Clone size, where shown, is once, few, many, or a class for clones that have expanded.

.	TRBV28	TRBJ2-5	many	TGTGCCAGCAGTACCCCTAGCGTAGAGACCCAGTACTTC	CASSTPSVETQYF
.	TRBV28	TRBJ2-2	many	TGTGCCAGCAGTTTTCAGACCGGGGAGCTGTTTTTT	CASSFQTGELFF
.	TRBV12-3/TRBV12-4	TRBJ2-7	many	TGTGCCAGCAGCGACCATAGCCCCGGGACCTACGAGCAGTACTTC	CASSDHSPGTYEQYF
.	TRBV30	TRBJ1-3	few	TGTGCCTGGAGTGTTGGGGCAGGGAGTCCCTCTGGAAACACCATATATTTT	CAWSVGAGSPSGNTIYF
TRBD2	TRBV10-3	TRBJ2-7	many	TGTGCCATCAGTGATCCCGCGGGAGTCTCCTACGAGCAGTACTTC	CAISDPAGVSYEQYF
.	TRBV6-1	TRBJ1-1	.	TGTGCCAGCAGTGAAGATGCAGGAGGGAACACTGAAGCTTTCTTT	CASSEDAGGNTEAFF
TRBD2	TRBV6-2/TRBV6-3	TRBJ2-5	.	TGTGCCAGCAGTTACCGGGGGGTTGGCAGGACCCAGTACTTC	CASSYRGVGRTQYF
TRBD2	TRBV12-3/TRBV12-4	TRBJ2-5	many	TGTGCCAGCAGTCTCAGTTGGGGGGGGGAGACCCAGTACTTC	CASSLSWGGETQYF
.	TRBV2	TRBJ1-3	many	TGTGCCAGCAGTGACTGGGACACCGGGGCACCTGGAAACACCATATATTTT	CASSDWDTGAPGNTIYF
.	TRBV6-5	TRBJ1-6	few	TGTGCCAGCAGTTACTCGGGCCGATATAATTCACCCCTCCACTTT	CASSYSGRYNSPLHF
.	TRBV30	TRBJ1-1	.	TGTGCCTGGAGTGTATTAGCGGGACAAGGAGCTTTCTTT	CAWSVLAGQGAFF
.	TRBV12-3/TRBV12-4	TRBJ2-2	.	TGTGCCAGCAGTTTAGTCCCCTCAAGCACCGGGGAGCTGTTTTTT	CASSLVPSSTGELFF
TRBD1	TRBV28	TRBJ1-1	many	TGTGCCAGCAGTGGGAGACAGGGTAGCACTGAAGCTTTCTTT	CASSGRQGSTEAFF
.	TRBV30	TRBJ1-1	.	TGTGCCTGGAGATCAGGGACATCCATGAACACTGAAGCTTTCTTT	CAWRSGTSMNTEAFF
TRBD2	TRBV6-1	TRBJ2-2	many	TGTGCCAGCTGGCGGGAGCGCGGCACCGGGGAGCTGTTTTTT	CASWRERGTGELFF
.	TRBV7-9	TRBJ1-1	.	TGTGCCAGCAGCTTAGTAGACCCGAACACTGAAGCTTTCTTT	CASSLVDPNTEAFF
.	TRBV4-1	TRBJ1-6	few	TGCGCCAGCAGCCAAGGAACACAGTATAATTCACCCCTCCACTTT	CASSQGTQYNSPLHF
.	TRBV6-1	TRBJ1-6	once	TGTGCCAGCAGCCCAGGGAAGGATTCACCCCTCCACTTT	CASSPGKDSPLHF
.	TRBV28	TRBJ2-5	many	TGTGCCAGCAGTTTTAGCGCGGGGAGGGAGACCCAGTACTTC	CASSFSAGRETQYF
TRBD1	TRBV13	TRBJ2-7	many	TGTGCCAGCAGCTTACGACAGGGGGTTTATGAGCAGTACTTC	CASSLRQGVYEQYF
.	TRBV30	TRBJ2-7	many	TGTGCCTGGAGTTCAGGGAATCGGGACGAGCAGTACTTC	CAWSSGNRDEQYF
.	TRBV13	TRBJ2-7	many	TGTGCCAGCAGCTTAGGTGCCAGTTCCTACGAGCAGTACTTC	CASSLGASSYEQYF
.	TRBV20-1	TRBJ2-5	many	TGCAGTGCTAGAGAGTTCGCGTGGGGGATGACCCAGTACTTC	CSAREFAWGMTQYF
TRBD1	TRBV27	TRBJ1-1	few	TGTGCCGGCAGTTTATCGGTGGGGACAGGCTCTGAAGCTTTCTTT	CAGSLSVGTGSEAFF
TRBD1	TRBV29-1	TRBJ2-4	many	TGCAGCGCTCGACAGGGGGGTAAAAACATTCAGTACTTC	CSARQGGKNIQYF
.	TRBV28	TRBJ1-1	many	TGTGCCAGCAGTTCCGTAGTACAGATATCATTACCTTTGGCTTTCTTT	CASSSVVQISLPLAFF
.	TRBV7-2	TRBJ1-2	.	TGTGCCAGCAGCTTACTTTCCAGTGCTTATGGCTACACCTTC	CASSLLSSAYGYTF
.	TRBV7-2	TRBJ2-5	few	TGTGCCAGCAGCCGACTGATCCAAGAGACCCAGTACTTC	CASSRLIQETQYF
.	TRBV28	TRBJ2-7	.	TGTGCCAGCAGTTCAAGGATGAACGGAGAGCAGTACTTC	CASSSRMNGEQYF
.	TRBV3-1	TRBJ2-4	.	TGTGCCAGCAGCCAGGGGCTAGGCATTCAGTACTTC	CASSQGLGIQYF
TRBD1	TRBV6-5	TRBJ2-7	many	TGTGCCAGCAGTCCCCGGACAGGCGTAGGCTACGAGCAGTACTTC	CASSPRTGVGYEQYF
.	TRBV19	TRBJ1-2	.	TGTGCCAGTAGTATATGGGCGTCGCAGGACTATGGCTACACCTTC	CASSIWASQDYGYTF
.	TRBV15	TRBJ2-1	many	TGTGCCACCAGGGGGGGAAGGAATGAGCAGTTCTTC	CATRGGRNEQFF
.	TRBV30	TRBJ2-4	.	TGTGCCCTTGGGGCGGGATACGGGGCTCTAGCCAAAAACATTCAGTACTTC	CALGAGYGALAKNIQYF
.	TRBV2	TRBJ2-3	.	TGTGCCAGCAGTGAAGGTGTGGACCCCGGGGGAGATACGCAGTATTTT	CASSEGVDPGGDTQYF
TRBD2	TRBV29-1	TRBJ2-7	many	TGCAGCGTTGGAAGGGGTGGGGGGGCCTACGAGCAGTACTTC	CSVGRGGGAYEQYF
.	TRBV7-9	TRBJ1-5	.	TGTGCCAGCAGCTCGAAGGACAGCCCTCTCGGGCCCCAGCATTTT	CASSSKDSPLGPQHF
.	TRBV6-5	TRBJ1-5	many	TGTGCCAGCACCCCACTGTTTAGCAATCAGCCCCAGCATTTT	CASTPLFSNQPQHF
TRBD2	TRBV12-5	TRBJ2-7	.	TGTGCTAGTGGTCCTAGCGGGAGCACCGTATACGAGCAGTACTTC	CASGPSGSTVYEQYF
.	TRBV28	TRBJ1-5	many	TGTGCCAGCAGTCCCTCTATCTTCAGCAATCAGCCCCAGCATTTT	CASSPSIFSNQPQHF
.	TRBV18	TRBJ2-1	many	TGTGCCAGCTCACCCGAACCGGTTGATGAGCAGTTCTTC	CASSPEPVDEQFF
.	TRBV6-1	TRBJ2-5	.	TGTGCCAGCAGTGAAGCGTACTGGGCTGAGGAGACCCAGTACTTC	CASSEAYWAEETQYF
.	TRBV28	TRBJ1-1	.	TGTGCCAGTGAATGGGGGGAAGGCACTGAAGCTTTCTTT	CASEWGEGTEAFF
.	TRBV15	TRBJ2-7	many	TGTGCCACCAGCAGGGAAAAAGCTAGCTCCTACGAGCAGTACTTC	CATSREKASSYEQYF
TRBD1	TRBV7-3	TRBJ2-3	many	TGTGCCAGCAGCCCGACAGGGATGAGCACAGATACGCAGTATTTT	CASSPTGMSTDTQYF
.	TRBV15	TRBJ1-2	many	TGTGCCACCAGCAGGGATGCAGGGTACTATGGCTACACCTTC	CATSRDAGYYGYTF